Detailed here is one T cell receptor (beta chain). Antigen: not known. This sample was included in a study of monozygotic twins with inflammatory bowel disease. Study-wide results and limits: Fewer shared clonotypes with others were found in IBD patients than in healthy twins, especially with disease activity.

Skipping T cell sorting, the study isolated total RNA directly from whole blood. Reanalyzing the 5' RACE reads, TCRdb keeps one entry per CDR3 protein, without DNA. The sample shows 300,000 to 400,000 distinct CDR3 sequences, and roughly 2% sits with its ten largest clones. This CDR3 is 16 amino acids long. Looked up from germline, CDR1 is MDHEN and CDR2 is SYDVKM. The chain combines TRBV28 with TRBJ2-2; checking the TCRdb D call of TRBD2 is not possible without DNA. The sequence derives from a human donor with ulcerative colitis or Crohn's disease, or a healthy co-twin of an affected twin (not recorded which). The sample consisted of blood. The CDR3: CASTRPGTSSTGELFF.